This T cell receptor (beta chain) was sequenced during a study of regulatory T cells in long-lasting Graves disease (dated by TCRdb to 2020 to 2023). Concerning the study at large: Persistent Graves' disease was defined as antithyroid drug treatment for over 5 years with persistently positive TSH receptor autoantibodies. The study was conducted in China and was registered as a clinical trial. Patients with persistent Graves' disease were compared with patients with newly diagnosed Graves' disease using TCR sequencing and RNA sequencing of peripheral blood. In the clinical cohort, patients with persistent Graves' disease had used antithyroid drugs for an average of around 9.9 years. A total of some 33 samples were covered by TCR sequencing, comprising approximately 13 persistent and around 20 newly diagnosed Graves' disease patients. Study-wide conclusions, independent of this receptor: Only the TCR beta chain was sequenced and analyzed. Preferential use of TRBV28, TRBJ1-2 and TRBJ2-5 was observed in persistent disease, whereas TRBV20-1 and TRBJ2-1 were favored in newly diagnosed disease. The study examined only peripheral blood because the primary lesion, thyroid tissue, could not be accessed. As a limitation, the authors acknowledged that the small sample size may reduce accuracy. Persistent patients shared more public clonotypes among themselves (roughly 2,700) than newly diagnosed patients did (more than 850). Compared with newly diagnosed patients, persistent Graves' disease patients had lower TCR Shannon entropy and fewer highly expanded clones, which suggests clonal expansion.

This clonotype was found many times. Its antigen remains undetermined. Base-call qualities are not available, and no considerably larger clone is one nucleotide away. The sample's time point, from its label and the paper: persistent/refractory GD, antithyroid drugs over 5 years with positive TRAb. For both TCR sequencing and RNA sequencing, RNA was extracted from PBMCs in TRIzol. The diagnosis of Graves' disease was made according to American Thyroid Association guidelines. The patients came from an endocrinology department in Xi'an, China. From each patient, around 9 milliliters of peripheral blood was collected into an EDTA anticoagulant tube. PBMCs were isolated by Ficoll Paque Plus density gradient separation without further T cell sorting. An Agilent 2100 Bioanalyzer and agarose gel were used to check RNA quality, and a NanoDrop 2000 was used to measure RNA concentration. Library preparation employed multiplex PCR. Sequenced on an Illumina HiSeq 4000. To build TCR beta libraries, CDR3 regions were amplified by Arm-PCR using iRepertoire HTBI primers. PCR products were gel purified before sequencing. Per the original workflow: Gene usage analysis of CDR3 amino acid clonotypes used the roughly 62 TRBV and some 13 TRBJ segments found across samples. COPE and FqMerger were used to merge the filtered high-quality paired reads into contigs. Contigs were aligned with BLAST to IMGT TRBV, TRBD and TRBJ reference genes, and CDR3 was defined per IMGT. Highly expanded clones were defined as clonotypes with a frequency above 0.1%. Shannon entropy was used to measure repertoire diversity, and the Gini coefficient was used to measure V-J evenness. A clonotype found in more than one individual was treated as public. The raw public reads went through TCRdb reprocessing: fastp at Q25, MiXCR clone calling, in-frame beta chains kept. Entries that share a CDR3 protein sequence are merged under the most common genes and DNA. The V and J calls and clone size are TCRdb's, not the authors'. The sample records 400,000 to 500,000 distinct CDR3 sequences, 21% of which are singletons. The leading ten clones occupy 13% to 15% of the sample.

The CDR3 holds 15 amino acids from the cysteine to the phenylalanine. Solely the CDR3 DNA is kept, with 45 bases framed from the first base. The germline V gene (reference sequence) sets CDR1 to MNHEY and CDR2 to SMNVEV. V is pared back by 5 bases and J by 5 bases, with 19 bases lying between the germline termini. This material consisted of peripheral blood mononuclear cells (PBMCs), taken when the disease was refractory, from a patient treated with antithyroid drugs. The receptor was isolated from a female donor with Graves disease. The V and J segments used are TRBV27 and TRBJ2-7; the D gene remains uncertain. The nucleotide sequence reads TGTGCCAGCAGTCACGGGTATGGTGATAAGAACGAGCAGTACTTC. Its protein product is CASSHGYGDKNEQYF.